Following are 8 T cell receptor beta chains from one sample sequenced in a study of identical twins (dated by TCRdb to the mid-2010s). The library was produced with 5' RACE. TCRdb records Illumina HiSeq 2000 as the sequencer. TCRdb reworked the public reads: Q25 trimming with fastp, MiXCR clone assembly, productive beta chains retained. A single entry per CDR3 protein holds the most common genes and DNA from its merged rows. The sample data list more than 650,000 distinct CDR3 sequences, and approximately 6% of these were observed just once. The biggest ten clones account for under 2% of the sample. The sequenced sample was naive T cells sorted from blood. Taken with the paper, the label for cell subset or site translates to: cells isolated with a human naive T-cell isolation kit. The receptors shown here come from a man aged 18 to 29 in good health.

This clonotype was observed many times. The chain recombines TRBV3-1 with TRBJ2-7; D is possibly TRBD2 (5 bases). The length of the CDR3 is 13 residues. Germline CDR1 reads LGHDT; CDR2 reads YNNKEL (reference sequence). Trimming took 2 bases from V and 3 from J, leaving 8 bases between them. The DNA for the CDR3 is TGTGCCAGCAGCCAACAGGACTTCTACGAGCAGTACTTC. Its protein product is CASSQQDFYEQYF.

This chain links TRBV24-1 with TRBJ2-5; the D is unclear. From germline, CDR1 is KGHDR and CDR2 SFDVKD. This CDR3 has 12 residues. V was pared by 3 bases and J by 3 bases, with 4 bases between. Here the CDR3 DNA reads TGTGCCACCAGTGATCCTGAAGAGACCCAGTACTTC. It codes for CATSDPEETQYF.

The chain combines TRBV7-8 with TRBJ1-2; D perhaps matches TRBD1 (5 bases). Germline CDR1 reads SGHVS; CDR2 reads FQNEAQ. The CDR3 is 13 amino acids. The V gene lost 1 base and the J gene lost 5 bases, with 8 bases spanning the gap. CDR3 DNA sequence: TGTGCCAGCAGCTTAGATGACAGATATGGCTACACCTTC. Translated: CASSLDDRYGYTF.

The CDR3 nucleotides are TGTGCCAGCAGCTATTGGACAGGGGGAAACTACAATGAGCAGTTCTTC. The encoded protein is CASSYWTGGNYNEQFF. The rearrangement links TRBV12-3 or TRBV12-4 to TRBJ2-1, with TRBD1 identical over 10 bases. V lost 6 bases and J lost 3; bases outside the gene matches: 8. The CDR3 runs 16 residues.

CDR3 sequence (DNA): TGTGCCAGCAGTTCTTATAGCGGGAGGGTCAAAAACATTCAGTACTTC. As protein: CASSSYSGRVKNIQYF. V gene TRBV12-3 or TRBV12-4 combines with J gene TRBJ2-4; 11 bases line up with TRBD2. There are 16 residues in the CDR3. J lost 3 bases, V lost 4 bases, and 5 bases had no gene match.

This clonotype was observed many times. The chain uses TRBV12-3 or TRBV12-4 and TRBJ1-1; perhaps TRBD1 as D (5 bases). V lost 1 base and J lost 7, with 10 bases in between. This CDR3 region has 13 residues. The chain's CDR3 is CASSLVQGVEAFF. Written as DNA, the CDR3 is TGTGCCAGCAGTTTAGTTCAGGGCGTTGAAGCTTTCTTT.

This sequence joins TRBV2 and TRBJ2-5; 7 nucleotides match TRBD2. CDR3 length: 13 amino acids. The ends lost 9 bases at V and 0 bases at J; junction bases unmatched: 4. CDR1 and CDR2 from the germline V gene are SNHLY and FYNNEI. DNA for the CDR3: TGTGCCAGTGGGGGAGGGTACCAAGAGACCCAGTACTTC. Translated, it gives CASGGGYQETQYF.

The table lists this clonotype with many counts. The chain has TRBV4-1 and TRBJ1-2; D is ambiguous. Germline CDR1 is MGHRA and CDR2 is YSYEKL. This CDR3 comprises 13 residues. V lost 0 bases and J 4 bases, leaving 6 bases between the germline ends. The CDR3 here is CASSQEVFYGYTF. DNA of the CDR3: TGCGCCAGCAGCCAAGAGGTGTTCTATGGCTACACCTTC.